This is a list of T cell receptor beta chains from one sample in a study of shared clonotypes between healthy human individuals. Sequencing was performed with immunoSEQ multiplex PCR; in TCRdb, only in-frame clones are kept and a portion is missing. Altogether hundreds of thousands of clones are present, approximately 95% being singletons, with the ten largest covering less than 0.06%. Sequenced sample: naive CD4+ T cells sorted from blood. These receptors all come from a woman aged 25 to 39 in good health. Each CDR3 is given with its conserved first and last residue. A D gene is named only where the DNA matches it firmly. Expanded clones are given a class, and other clones once, few, many or no size at all.

size: -
J: TRBJ2-1
D: -
V: TRBV5-4
DNA: TGTGCCAGCAGTTATAGCGCGGAGCAGTTCTTC
CDR3: CASSYSAEQFF

size: -
J: TRBJ1-1
D: -
V: TRBV7-8
DNA: TGTGCCAGCAGCTTAGTGGAGAACACTGAAGCTTTCTTT
CDR3: CASSLVENTEAFF

size: -
J: TRBJ1-5
D: -
V: TRBV28
DNA: TGTACAAGTATGGCCCCATATAGCAATCAGCCCCAGCATTTT
CDR3: CTSMAPYSNQPQHF

size: -
J: TRBJ1-3
D: -
V: TRBV6-5
DNA: TGTGCCAGCAGTCGAACTGGAAACACCATATATTTT
CDR3: CASSRTGNTIYF

size: -
J: TRBJ1-3
D: -
V: TRBV5-8
DNA: TGTGCCAGCAGGACATCTGGAAACACCATATATTTT
CDR3: CASRTSGNTIYF

size: -
J: TRBJ1-5
D: TRBD1
V: TRBV4-2
DNA: TGTGCCAGCAGCCAAGCCCCGACAGGGTACAATCAGCCCCAGCATTTT
CDR3: CASSQAPTGYNQPQHF

size: -
J: TRBJ2-1
D: TRBD1
V: TRBV5-1
DNA: TGCGCCAGCAGCCCGGACAGGGGGATTGAGCAGTTCTTC
CDR3: CASSPDRGIEQFF

size: -
J: TRBJ2-7
D: -
V: TRBV6-1
DNA: TGTGCCAGCAGTCCCCTCTCCTTCGAGCAGTACTTC
CDR3: CASSPLSFEQYF

size: -
J: TRBJ2-3
D: TRBD2
V: TRBV6-6
DNA: TGTGCCAGCAGTCGACTAGCGGCAGATACGCAGTATTTT
CDR3: CASSRLAADTQYF

size: -
J: TRBJ2-7
D: TRBD1
V: TRBV10-3
DNA: TGTGCCATCAGAAATCCGGGACAGGGCTACGAGCAGTACTTC
CDR3: CAIRNPGQGYEQYF

size: -
J: TRBJ2-7
D: TRBD1
V: TRBV25-1
DNA: TGTGCCAGCAGTGGATCCAGGGGGCGTTCGTACGAGCAGTACTTC
CDR3: CASSGSRGRSYEQYF

size: -
J: TRBJ2-1
D: -
V: TRBV6-5
DNA: TGTGCCAGCAGTCTAGCCCGAGCCTACAATGAGCAGTTCTTC
CDR3: CASSLARAYNEQFF

size: -
J: TRBJ1-4
D: -
V: TRBV7-9
DNA: TGTGCCAGCAGCTCGCTAACCCTGGGGACTAATGAAAAACTGTTTTTT
CDR3: CASSSLTLGTNEKLFF

size: -
J: TRBJ2-2
D: -
V: TRBV5-1
DNA: TGCGCCAGTGACCAACGGGCCTCGTCGACCGGGGAGCTGTTTTTT
CDR3: CASDQRASSTGELFF

size: once
J: TRBJ2-3
D: TRBD1
V: TRBV11-3
DNA: TGTGCCAGCAGCTCCACGGGACAGGGGACAGATACGCAGTATTTT
CDR3: CASSSTGQGTDTQYF

size: -
J: TRBJ1-1
D: -
V: TRBV7-2
DNA: TGTGCCAGCAGCTTCAGGGATAGGGGCACTGAAGCTTTCTTT
CDR3: CASSFRDRGTEAFF

size: -
J: TRBJ2-1
D: -
V: TRBV20-1
DNA: TGCAGCCTTCGGAACTACAATGAGCAGTTCTTC
CDR3: CSLRNYNEQFF

size: -
J: TRBJ1-4
D: TRBD1
V: TRBV28
DNA: TGTGCCAGCAGTTTAACCGTCAATTTAGGACAGGGGATGTTGTTTTTT
CDR3: CASSLTVNLGQGMLFF

size: -
J: TRBJ1-2
D: -
V: TRBV29-1
DNA: TGCAGCGTTGAGAGCCGAATGGGCAGTGAGAGTGGCTACACCTTC
CDR3: CSVESRMGSESGYTF

size: -
J: TRBJ2-2
D: TRBD2
V: TRBV4-2
DNA: TGTGCCAGCCGACTAGCGGGAGCGAACACCGGGGAGCTGTTTTTT
CDR3: CASRLAGANTGELFF

size: -
J: TRBJ2-3
D: TRBD2
V: TRBV29-1
DNA: TGCAGCGTTGCGGCGAAGGGGACTAGTGCAGATACGCAGTATTTT
CDR3: CSVAAKGTSADTQYF

size: -
J: TRBJ1-1
D: TRBD1
V: TRBV10-3
DNA: TGTGCCATCAGTGAGTTCGACAGGGGGACTGAAGCTTTCTTT
CDR3: CAISEFDRGTEAFF

size: -
J: TRBJ2-7
D: -
V: TRBV10-3
DNA: TGTGCCATCAGTGGGGTGATCCGCTACGAGCAGTACTTC
CDR3: CAISGVIRYEQYF

size: -
J: TRBJ2-6
D: -
V: TRBV11-3
DNA: TGTGCCAGCAGCTTATCTGGGACTGGGGCCAACGTCCTGACTTTC
CDR3: CASSLSGTGANVLTF

size: once
J: TRBJ2-5
D: TRBD1
V: TRBV19
DNA: TGTGCCAGTAGTCGGTTCACAGGGGTTGAGACCCAGTACTTC
CDR3: CASSRFTGVETQYF

size: -
J: TRBJ2-1
D: -
V: TRBV2
DNA: TGTGCCGGAGGGGGGGAGACGGCCTACAATGAGCAGTTCTTC
CDR3: CAGGGETAYNEQFF

size: -
J: TRBJ1-2
D: -
V: TRBV27
DNA: TGTGCCAGCAGTCCGGGGGGGCCAGGGACCTATGGCTACACCTTC
CDR3: CASSPGGPGTYGYTF

size: -
J: TRBJ2-7
D: TRBD2
V: TRBV5-6
DNA: TGTGCCAGCAGCTTGGTACGCGGGAGGGGCTACGAGCAGTACTTC
CDR3: CASSLVRGRGYEQYF

size: -
J: TRBJ2-7
D: -
V: TRBV14
DNA: TGTGCCAGCAGCCTAAAAGATATCCTAGCTGGGTACGAGCAGTACTTC
CDR3: CASSLKDILAGYEQYF